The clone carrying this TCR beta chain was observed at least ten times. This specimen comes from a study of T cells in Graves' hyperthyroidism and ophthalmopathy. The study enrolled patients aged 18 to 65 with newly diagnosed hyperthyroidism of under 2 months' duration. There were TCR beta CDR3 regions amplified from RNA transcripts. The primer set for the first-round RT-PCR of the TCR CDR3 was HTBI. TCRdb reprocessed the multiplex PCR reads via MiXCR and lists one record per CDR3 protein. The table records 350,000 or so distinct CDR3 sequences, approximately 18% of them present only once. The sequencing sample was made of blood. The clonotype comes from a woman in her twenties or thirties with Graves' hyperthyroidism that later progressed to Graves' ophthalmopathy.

CDR3 DNA sequence: TGTGCCAGCACCACATGGGGGGTCAGTCAGCCCCAGCATTTT. This translates into CASTTWGVSQPQHF. The chain combines TRBV6-1 with TRBJ1-5; TRBD1 is a possible D gene (5 bases). This CDR3 contains 14 residues. The germline V gene has CDR1 MNHNS and CDR2 SASEGT. The V and J ends lost 7 bases and 6 bases respectively, with 16 bases between them.